Detailed here is one TCR beta chain. This record comes from a study of patients and donors after allogeneic stem cell transplantation. V was cut by 0 bases and J by 3 bases, with 12 bases left in between. CDR3 length equals 14 residues. CDR1 and CDR2 from the germline V gene are DFQATT and SNEGSKA (reference sequence). TCRdb fed the RT-PCR reads into MiXCR, producing one record per CDR3 protein. The repertoire holds hundreds of thousands of distinct CDR3 sequences, with 16% as singletons. Sequencing was carried out using blood, either unsorted or a sorted T cell fraction (not recorded which). This TCR was sampled from a human donor who was either an allogeneic HSCT recipient or a stem cell or donor lymphocyte infusion donor (not recorded which). It is not recorded whose cells these are; they may come from a transplant donor. The chain is built from TRBV20-1 and TRBJ2-7; D is unclear. As DNA, the CDR3 is TGCAGTGCTAGAGATTTAGGGTCCCGCTACGAGCAGTACTTC. Its translation is CSARDLGSRYEQYF.